Below are 14 T cell receptor beta chains sequenced from a single sample in a study of cytomegalovirus exposure and HLA in healthy donors. Profiling relied on immunoSEQ multiplex PCR, and the TCRdb table lists in-frame clones only, not all of them. Of tens of thousands of clones listed, 90% to 97% are singletons. The sequenced material came from PBMCs. All receptors come from a man between 18 and 29 years old in good health and CMV-seronegative.

This clone turned up a few times. This chain links TRBV6-4 with TRBJ2-3; 10 nucleotides agree with TRBD2. V was pared by 0 bases and J by 4 bases, with 1 base of the junction left unmatched. CDR3 length equals 15 residues. Germline CDR1 and CDR2: MRHNA and SNTAGT. The CDR3 coding sequence is TGTGCCAGCAGTGACTCGAGCGGGAGGGCAGATACGCAGTATTTT. As protein: CASSDSSGRADTQYF.

The chain recombines TRBV7-9 with TRBJ2-1; TRBD2 matches at 14 bases. Germline V gene lookup returns CDR1 SEHNR and CDR2 FQNEAQ (reference sequence). The CDR3 spans 14 residues. With V trimmed by 5 bases and J by 9 bases, 3 bases remained unmatched. CDR3 in amino acids: CASSGTSGRFEQFF. CDR3 DNA: TGTGCCAGCAGCGGGACTAGCGGGAGATTTGAGCAGTTCTTC.

The count of this clone is one. The rearrangement uses TRBV29-1 and TRBJ2-6, with no clear D. V lost 7 bases, J lost 1 base, and 5 bases lay in between. CDR1 is SQVTM, CDR2 ANQGSEA, per germline. CDR3 length: 12 amino acids. CDR3 DNA sequence: TGCAGCGCAACTTCTGGGGCCAACGTCCTGACTTTC. Its translation is CSATSGANVLTF.

This clone was found once. The chain is built from TRBV9 and TRBJ1-1; no firm D call. The V gene's germline CDR1 is SGDLS and CDR2 YYNGEE. The V and J ends lost 6 bases and 3 bases respectively, with 21 bases between them. CDR3 length: 16 amino acids. The DNA for the CDR3 is TGTGCCAGCAACGCGATTCAAAGGCCTCGGGACACTGAAGCTTTCTTT. Protein product: CASNAIQRPRDTEAFF.

V usage is TRBV2 and J usage is TRBJ1-1, with D tentatively TRBD1 (5 bases). Germline V gene lookup returns CDR1 SNHLY and CDR2 FYNNEI. V lost 4 bases and J 4 bases, leaving 13 bases between the germline ends. The CDR3 is made up of 14 amino acids. The CDR3 coding sequence is TGTGCCAGCAGTGGGGCAGGGAGGGGCACTGAAGCTTTCTTT. This gives the protein CASSGAGRGTEAFF.

This chain uses TRBV19 with TRBJ1-2; 8 bases agree with TRBD1. Germline CDR1 reads LNHDA; CDR2 reads SQIVND (reference sequence). This CDR3 is 17 amino acids long. V lost 8 bases and J lost 2; bases outside the gene matches: 16. This CDR3 reads CASSDYGENRGNYGYTF. The CDR3 coding sequence is TGTGCCAGTTCAGACTACGGGGAAAACAGGGGGAACTATGGCTACACCTTC.

The chain links TRBV11-2 to TRBJ2-7; 9 bases agree with TRBD2. With 3 bases clipped from V and 1 base from J, the junction kept 4 bases outside the gene matches. Per the germline V gene, CDR1 is SGHAT and CDR2 is FQNNGV. This CDR3 spans 15 amino acids. The CDR3 sequence: CASSFTSGLSYEQYF. CDR3 bases: TGTGCCAGCAGCTTTACTAGCGGGTTATCCTACGAGCAGTACTTC.

The chain links TRBV10-3 to TRBJ1-2; D not resolved. There are 14 residues in the CDR3. Trimming removed 4 bases at V and 6 bases at J, with 15 bases between. Germline V gives CDR1 ENHRY, CDR2 SYGVKD. The CDR3 protein is CAISAVRKLNGYTF. The CDR3 DNA reads as TGTGCCATCAGTGCGGTGAGGAAATTAAATGGCTACACCTTC.

The chain carries TRBV5-4 and TRBJ1-1; the D is unclear. The CDR3 covers 12 residues. Germline V gene sequence: CDR1 SGHNT, CDR2 YYREEE (reference sequence). The V gene lost 4 bases and the J gene lost 4 bases, with 8 bases spanning the gap. CDR3 nucleotide sequence: TGTGCCAGCAGCCGACTGAGCACTGAAGCTTTCTTT. Its translation: CASSRLSTEAFF.

The chain employs TRBV6-4 and TRBJ2-1; D is uncertain. CDR3 length equals 13 residues. Germline values: CDR1 MRHNA, CDR2 SNTAGT. The CDR3 reads CGWQSQAYNEQFF. Here the CDR3 DNA reads TGTGGCTGGCAGTCCCAAGCCTACAATGAGCAGTTCTTC.

The rearrangement joins TRBV19 to TRBJ2-4, with D tentatively TRBD2 (6 bases). Germline loops: CDR1 LNHDA, CDR2 SQIVND (reference sequence). The CDR3 has 16 residues. The germline V and J ends were trimmed by 3 bases and 0 bases, with 12 bases remaining between them. DNA for the CDR3: TGTGCCAGTAGTATGGGGGGTGGGATAGCCAAAAACATTCAGTACTTC. Translation: CASSMGGGIAKNIQYF.

The V and J genes are TRBV28 and TRBJ2-7; TRBD2 matches 9 bases. Germline V gene lookup returns CDR1 MDHEN and CDR2 SYDVKM. V was pared by 8 bases and J by 1 base, with 6 bases of the junction left unmatched. The CDR3 spans 14 residues. The CDR3 DNA reads TGTGCCAGCGTACTAGCGGGTCCTTCCTACGAGCAGTACTTC. As protein: CASVLAGPSYEQYF.

The chain has TRBV2 and TRBJ2-5, with 12 bases fitting TRBD2. The J call may be incorrect, as the DNA end agrees better with TRBJ2-7. There are 16 residues in the CDR3. CDR1 and CDR2 from the germline V gene are SNHLY and FYNNEI. The CDR3 DNA sequence: TGTGCCAGCAGTGAAATACTAGCGGGAGGTTTATACGAGCAGTACTTC. This translates into CASSEILAGGLYEQYF.

V gene TRBV28 combines with J gene TRBJ2-7; weak D call: TRBD2 (6 bases). The CDR3 sequence is 13 residues long. Trimming pared 3 bases from V and 3 bases from J, leaving 9 bases between. CDR1 and CDR2 (germline): MDHEN, SYDVKM. This CDR3 reads CASSFRGSYEQYF. CDR3 sequence (DNA): TGTGCCAGCAGTTTCCGGGGGAGCTACGAGCAGTACTTC.